A selection of T cell receptor beta chains follows, all from one sample in a study of shared clonotypes between healthy human individuals. Profiling relied on immunoSEQ multiplex PCR, and the TCRdb table lists in-frame clones only, not all of them. The sample lists some 2 million clones, less than 95% occurring once. Sequenced material: naive CD8+ T cells sorted from blood. Receptors were obtained from a man aged 18-30 years in good health. Both conserved end residues are part of each CDR3. D genes are given only for firm matches. For some rows the clone size is stated as once, few or many, or as a class when expanded; others skip it.

>NA|TRBV4-1|NA|TRBJ2-7
TGCGCCAGCAGCCAACCTACAGGTTACGAGCAGTACTTC
CASSQPTGYEQYF
>NA|TRBV5-1|NA|TRBJ2-1
TGCGCCAGCAGTTATACGGGTCTCAATGAGCAGTTCTTC
CASSYTGLNEQFF
>TRBD1|TRBV13|NA|TRBJ1-2
TGTGCCAGCAGCTTAGGAACAGGGGCGAATGGCTACACCTTC
CASSLGTGANGYTF
>NA|TRBV11-2|NA|TRBJ1-5
TGTGCCAGCAGCTTAAGGATTCATCGGAGCAATCAGCCCCAGCATTTT
CASSLRIHRSNQPQHF
>NA|TRBV6-5|NA|TRBJ2-7
TGTGCCAGCAACCAGGGTTACGAGCAGTACTTC
CASNQGYEQYF
>NA|TRBV7-9|NA|TRBJ2-1
TGTGCCAGCAGCTTTCAGGCCTCCTACAATGAGCAGTTCTTC
CASSFQASYNEQFF
>NA|TRBV4-1|NA|TRBJ2-2
TGCGCCAGCAGCCAAGTTCTGGCTGGGACCGGAGGGCCCGGGGAGCTGTTTTTT
CASSQVLAGTGGPGELFF
>TRBD1|TRBV7-2|NA|TRBJ1-1
TGTGCCAGCAGCTTGACAGGGGGCTTTTTGAACACTGAAGCTTTCTTT
CASSLTGGFLNTEAFF
>NA|TRBV21-1|NA|TRBJ2-2
TGTGCCAGCAGCGTATGGTCGACAGCGAGGAACACCGGGGAGCTGTTTTTT
CASSVWSTARNTGELFF
>NA|TRBV27|few|TRBJ1-6
TGTGCCAGCAGGCTGGCGGACGGAATTGATTCACCCCTCCACTTT
CASRLADGIDSPLHF
>NA|TRBV7-9|NA|TRBJ2-7
TGTGCCAGCAGCTTTGGGGAATCCTACGAGCAGTACTTC
CASSFGESYEQYF
>TRBD1|TRBV5-1|NA|TRBJ1-5
TGCGCCAGCAGCTTGGTTTCCGGACAGGGGGCGAATCAGCCCCAGCATTTT
CASSLVSGQGANQPQHF
>TRBD2|TRBV5-4|NA|TRBJ2-1
TGTGCCAGCGGGTTAGCGGCTGGGGAGGGCCTTCTCAATGAGCAGTTCTTC
CASGLAAGEGLLNEQFF
>NA|TRBV19|NA|TRBJ1-1
TGTGCCAGTAGCTGGGGGGGTGAAGCTTTCTTT
CASSWGGEAFF
>TRBD2|TRBV7-9|once|TRBJ2-7
TGTGCCAGCAGCCCCTATCTCTTAGCGGGAGGTCTCGACGAGCAGTACTTC
CASSPYLLAGGLDEQYF
>TRBD2|TRBV10-3|NA|TRBJ2-3
TGTGCCATCAGCAATAGCGGGCTGCCATCCACAGATACGCAGTATTTT
CAISNSGLPSTDTQYF
>TRBD2|TRBV6-1|NA|TRBJ2-7
TGTGCCAGCAGCCCGACTAGCGGGACCGCCTACGAGCAGTACTTC
CASSPTSGTAYEQYF
>NA|TRBV5-8|once|TRBJ2-7
TGTGCCAGCAGCTTAGTCTCCTACGAGCAGTACTTC
CASSLVSYEQYF
>TRBD1|TRBV19|NA|TRBJ1-4
TGTGCCAGTATTGGAGGACAGGGGGCAACTAATGAAAAACTGTTTTTT
CASIGGQGATNEKLFF
>NA|TRBV9|NA|TRBJ2-2
TGTGCCAGCAGCGTAGGAGGAGGGGCCGGGGAGCTGTTTTTT
CASSVGGGAGELFF
>NA|TRBV28|once|TRBJ1-1
TGTGCCAGCAGTGTCGGGGTGAATGTTGAAGCTTTCTTT
CASSVGVNVEAFF
>NA|TRBV5-1|NA|TRBJ1-1
TGCGCCAGCAGCTTGGCCGCCCCGGCCGTAGGACAGACACTTTCTGAAGCTTTCTTT
CASSLAAPAVGQTLSEAFF
>NA|TRBV30|NA|TRBJ2-5
TGTGCCTGGAGCCCCCCCTCGGTCGAGACCCAGTACTTC
CAWSPPSVETQYF
>TRBD1|TRBV30|NA|TRBJ1-4
TGTGCCTGGAGTGTGGGGACAGGGGAGGACGAAAAACTGTTTTTT
CAWSVGTGEDEKLFF
>NA|TRBV4-1|once|TRBJ1-5
TGCGCCAGCAGCCCAATTGGGTCAGCGGAAAATCAGCCCCAGCATTTT
CASSPIGSAENQPQHF
>NA|TRBV5-1|NA|TRBJ2-7
TGCGCCAGCAGCTTGGAGAGACCTGCAGCCTACGAGCAGTACTTC
CASSLERPAAYEQYF
>TRBD1|TRBV25-1|NA|TRBJ1-5
TGTGCCAGCAGTGATGTCAGGGGGCATTATCAGCCCCAGCATTTT
CASSDVRGHYQPQHF
>NA|TRBV13|once|TRBJ2-7
TGTGCCAGCAGCTCCACGACAGGAGCCTACGAGCAGTACTTC
CASSSTTGAYEQYF
>NA|TRBV13|NA|TRBJ2-7
TGTGCCAGCAGCTTAGGTCGGACAGAAGCCTCCTACGAGCAGTACTTC
CASSLGRTEASYEQYF
>TRBD2|TRBV7-9|NA|TRBJ2-7
TGTGCCAGCAGCCCCCCCCTAGCGGGGGTCGTCTCCTACGAGCAGTACTTC
CASSPPLAGVVSYEQYF
>TRBD1|TRBV9|NA|TRBJ2-1
TGTGCCAGCAGCGTAGCTCGGATACCGGGACAGGGAATCGGTGAGCAGTTCTTC
CASSVARIPGQGIGEQFF
>NA|TRBV27|NA|TRBJ2-1
TGTGCCAGCAGGACCGGCGGGGAGTACAATGAGCAGTTCTTC
CASRTGGEYNEQFF
>TRBD2|TRBV4-1|NA|TRBJ2-3
TGCGCCAGCAGCCAAGGGCGGGGGGGCACAGATACGCAGTATTTT
CASSQGRGGTDTQYF
>NA|TRBV30|NA|TRBJ2-7
TGTGCCTGGGAGGAGGGTACGGGGAACGAGCAGTACTTC
CAWEEGTGNEQYF
>NA|TRBV5-4|NA|TRBJ2-3
TGTGCCAGCAGCTTGGGCCCCGTGGCAGTAAACACAGATACGCAGTATTTT
CASSLGPVAVNTDTQYF
>NA|TRBV5-1|NA|TRBJ2-3
TGCGCCAGCAGCTTGTCTGGGACATTGTTCACAGATACGCAGTATTTT
CASSLSGTLFTDTQYF
>NA|TRBV10-3|NA|TRBJ1-6
TGTGCCATCAGTGAATGGGAATCCGACTCACCCCTCCACTTT
CAISEWESDSPLHF
>NA|TRBV4-1|once|TRBJ1-2
TGCGCCAGCAGCCAAAAGGTTTCAGTCACTTATGGCTACACCTTC
CASSQKVSVTYGYTF
>TRBD1|TRBV4-3|NA|TRBJ2-1
TGCGCCAGCAGCCAGGACAGGGGGCCCTACAATGAGCAGTTCTTC
CASSQDRGPYNEQFF
>NA|TRBV11-2|NA|TRBJ2-1
TGTGCCAGCAGCTTTAGACTCGATGAGCAGTTCTTC
CASSFRLDEQFF
>NA|TRBV19|NA|TRBJ2-7
TGTGCCAGTAGTATAAATTGGGGACTGGGTCTCTACGAGCAGTACTTC
CASSINWGLGLYEQYF
>TRBD1|TRBV4-3|NA|TRBJ2-1
TGCGCCAGCAGCCAAGACTCTTGGGACAGGGACAATGAGCAGTTCTTC
CASSQDSWDRDNEQFF
>NA|TRBV4-3|once|TRBJ2-6
TGCGCCAGCAGCCAAGATAGGCAGACTGGGGCCAACGTCCTGACTTTC
CASSQDRQTGANVLTF
>NA|TRBV13|NA|TRBJ2-1
TGTGCCAGCAGCTTAGGCCAGGACTTCTACAATGAGCAGTTCTTC
CASSLGQDFYNEQFF
>NA|TRBV6-5|NA|TRBJ2-1
TGTGCCAGCACCTCGGGCCAGGGTGCATTCAATGAGCAGTTCTTC
CASTSGQGAFNEQFF